Below are 22 T cell receptor beta chains sequenced from a single sample in a study of CD8+ T cells in alopecia areata. Treatment reported: oral pan-JAK inhibitor, 5-10 mg twice daily. RNA, once extracted, was reverse transcribed into cDNA for use as the sequencing template. Some clones are missing from TCRdb's copy, which holds only in-frame ones; the method was immunoSEQ multiplex PCR. In the table there are a few hundred thousand clones, more than 45% of which are singletons. The sample here was CD4+ T cells sorted from blood, taken at week 4, from a patient treated with tofacitinib. The receptors stem from a human donor with alopecia areata.

The J gene is TRBJ1-1, the V gene TRBV2; 8 bases align to TRBD1. Germline V CDR1 and CDR2: SNHLY, FYNNEI. The CDR3 has 14 amino acids. Trimming cost V 5 bases and J 2 bases; bases outside gene matches: 4. The CDR3 loop is CASSRQGINTEAFF. The CDR3 DNA is TGTGCCAGCAGTCGACAGGGGATTAACACTGAAGCTTTCTTT.

The rearrangement uses TRBV4-2 and TRBJ2-1; D not resolved. Germline assignment: CDR1 LGHNA and CDR2 YNFKEQ. This CDR3 spans 15 amino acids. The V end lost 0 bases, the J end lost 2 bases, and 8 bases lay between the germline ends. The DNA for the CDR3 is TGTGCCAGCAGCCAAGACCGGGCGACCTACAATGAGCAGTTCTTC. It is translated as CASSQDRATYNEQFF.

The V gene is TRBV9, the J gene TRBJ2-1; D gene uncertain. From germline, CDR1 is SGDLS and CDR2 YYNGEE. CDR3 length: 13 residues. With 0 bases removed from V and 6 bases from J, the gap between germline ends came to 7 bases. The CDR3 sequence is CASSVASVNEQFF. In DNA, the CDR3 is TGTGCCAGCAGCGTAGCTTCGGTCAATGAGCAGTTCTTC.

This clone turned up a few times. J is TRBJ2-1 and V is TRBV12-5; D remains unclear. The germline V gene has CDR1 LGHNT and CDR2 FRNRAP. V was pared by 7 bases and J by 0 bases, with 13 bases between. This CDR3 has 15 residues. The CDR3 protein is CASASQLSSYNEQFF. DNA for the CDR3: TGTGCTAGTGCCTCACAGCTTAGCTCCTACAATGAGCAGTTCTTC.

This chain connects TRBV11-2 to TRBJ2-3, with a possible D match to TRBD1 (7 bases). The length of the CDR3 is 13 residues. Looked up from germline, CDR1 is SGHAT and CDR2 is FQNNGV. V lost 2 bases to trimming and J lost 6 bases, with 9 bases between them. CDR3 DNA: TGTGCCAGCAGCTTATCAGGGGGGGATACGCAGTATTTT. It translates to CASSLSGGDTQYF.

This clone was detected only a few times. At the DNA level, this CDR3 is encoded by other sequences in the same sample as well. CDR3 nucleotides: TGCAGCGTTAGGCAGGGAGCCTACGAGCAGTACTTC. Translation gives CSVRQGAYEQYF. The gene calls are TRBV29-1 and TRBJ2-7, with D tentatively TRBD1 or TRBD2 (5 bases each). The germline V gene has CDR1 SQVTM and CDR2 ANQGSEA. Trimming left V 5 bases short and J 2 bases short, with 10 bases between. The CDR3 has 12 amino acids.

This clone appeared a few times. This chain connects TRBV4-3 to TRBJ2-6, with D possibly TRBD1 on 6 matching bases. Looked up from germline, CDR1 is LGHNA and CDR2 is YSLEER. This CDR3 has 17 residues. Trimming removed 5 bases from V and 2 bases from J, with 16 bases in between. CDR3 DNA sequence: TGCGCCAGCAGCACACAGGGTAGTGGGACTGGGGCCAACGTCCTGACTTTC. This gives the protein CASSTQGSGTGANVLTF.

The chain joins TRBV30 to TRBJ1-5, with unresolved D. There are 13 residues in the CDR3. Looked up from germline, CDR1 is GTSNPN and CDR2 is SVGIG (reference sequence). The germline V and J ends were trimmed by 1 base and 3 bases, with 7 bases remaining between them. CDR3 sequence: CAWSGSLNQPQHF. CDR3 in DNA: TGTGCCTGGAGTGGCAGCCTCAATCAGCCCCAGCATTTT.

The V call is TRBV7-3, the J call TRBJ2-2, with a tentative D call TRBD1 (5 bases). The germline gives CDR1 SGHTA, CDR2 FQGTGA. The length of the CDR3 is 16 residues. With 3 bases removed from V and 0 bases from J, the gap between germline ends came to 11 bases. The CDR3 DNA follows: TGTGCCAGCAGCTTTTCAGGGTATCCGAACACCGGGGAGCTGTTTTTT. Its protein is CASSFSGYPNTGELFF.

Of note for this clone: Other DNA sequences in this sample translate to the same CDR3. The gene calls are TRBV30 and TRBJ1-1; D might be TRBD1 (5 bases). Germline V gives CDR1 GTSNPN, CDR2 SVGIG (reference sequence). V lost 2 bases and J 1 base, leaving 8 bases between the germline ends. The CDR3 loop spans 13 amino acids. CDR3 sequence reads: CAWSRQGNTEAFF. The CDR3 DNA follows: TGTGCCTGGAGTCGCCAGGGGAACACTGAAGCTTTCTTT.

This chain uses TRBV2 with TRBJ1-3; the D is unclear. V gave up 1 base and J gave up 0 bases, with 10 bases separating them. The CDR3 runs to 16 residues. Germline lookup yields CDR1 SNHLY and CDR2 FYNNEI. The CDR3 coding sequence is TGTGCCAGCAGTGAAGAGGGCTCCCTCTCTGGAAACACCATATATTTT. Amino acid sequence: CASSEEGSLSGNTIYF.

V gene TRBV29-1 combines with J gene TRBJ2-4, with a weak D call TRBD2 (7 bases). The length of the CDR3 is 13 residues. Trimming removed 6 bases from V and 6 bases from J, with 15 bases in between. Germline CDR1 SQVTM, CDR2 ANQGSEA. The CDR3: CSVDIGGGNIQYF. The CDR3 region has the DNA TGCAGCGTCGACATAGGGGGGGGAAACATTCAGTACTTC.

The J gene is TRBJ1-1, the V gene TRBV2; D remains ambiguous. Per the germline V gene, CDR1 is SNHLY and CDR2 is FYNNEI. The CDR3 contains 13 residues. The germline V and J ends were trimmed by 2 bases and 1 base, with 5 bases remaining between them. CDR3 region: CASSESENTEAFF. The CDR3 nucleotides are TGTGCCAGCAGTGAAAGTGAGAACACTGAAGCTTTCTTT.

This chain connects TRBV2 to TRBJ2-2; D gene unclear. Trimming left V 2 bases short and J 8 bases short, with 9 bases between. CDR1 is SNHLY and CDR2 is FYNNEI in the germline V gene. CDR3 length equals 13 residues. The CDR3: CASSETGLGELFF. CDR3 nucleotide sequence: TGTGCCAGCAGTGAAACCGGCCTGGGGGAGCTGTTTTTT. Drawing the rest from reference TRBV2 and TRBJ2-2, the complete variable domain is EPEVTQTPSHQVTQMGQEVILRCVPISNHLYFYWYRQILGQKVEFLVSFYNNEISEKSEIFDDQFSVERPDGSNFTLKIRSTKLEDSAMYFCASSETGLGELFFGEGSRLTVL.

This sequence joins TRBV20-1 and TRBJ2-1; D unclear. V was pared by 4 bases and J by 5 bases, with 3 bases between. This CDR3 contains 10 residues. The germline gives CDR1 DFQATT, CDR2 SNEGSKA (reference sequence). The CDR3 spells CSATDNEQFF. CDR3 in DNA: TGCAGTGCTACGGACAATGAGCAGTTCTTC.

V is TRBV9 and J is TRBJ1-5; possible D gene TRBD1, 5 bases. V dropped 0 bases and J dropped 5 bases, with 18 bases sitting between them. This CDR3 has 17 residues. Germline CDR1 SGDLS, CDR2 YYNGEE. The CDR3 sequence is CASSVGPWEGTDQPQHF. CDR3 in DNA: TGTGCCAGCAGCGTAGGACCTTGGGAGGGGACGGATCAGCCCCAGCATTTT. Full variable domain (rest looked up from reference TRBV9 and TRBJ1-5): DSGVTQTPKHLITATGQRVTLRCSPRSGDLSVYWYQQSLDQGLQFLIQYYNGEERAKGNILERFSAQQFPDLHSELNLSSLELGDSALYFCASSVGPWEGTDQPQHFGDGTRLSIL.

The chain couples TRBV29-1 to TRBJ1-1; 8 nucleotides line up with TRBD1. The ends lost 3 bases at V and 4 bases at J; junction bases unmatched: 7. The CDR3 extends over 14 amino acids. Germline CDR1 SQVTM, CDR2 ANQGSEA. In nucleotides, the CDR3 is TGCAGCGTTGAGGGGCAGGGGGCTGCCACTGAAGCTTTCTTT. Translation gives CSVEGQGAATEAFF.

This chain links TRBV30 with TRBJ1-5; 8 nucleotides align to TRBD1. CDR1 is GTSNPN, CDR2 SVGIG, per germline (reference sequence). The CDR3 loop spans 15 amino acids. With 8 bases clipped from V and 0 bases from J, the junction kept 9 bases outside the gene matches. CDR3 bases: TGTGCCAGCGGACAGGGCCCCTATAGCAATCAGCCCCAGCATTTT. Translation gives CASGQGPYSNQPQHF.

A word on this clone: Other DNA sequences within the sample encode an identical CDR3. V is TRBV29-1 and J is TRBJ2-7; a possible D gene is TRBD2 (5 bases). This CDR3 comprises 11 residues. Trimming pared 3 bases from V and 3 bases from J, leaving 6 bases between. Germline loops: CDR1 SQVTM, CDR2 ANQGSEA. The CDR3 loop is CSVDAGYEQYF. The CDR3 nucleotides are TGCAGCGTTGATGCGGGCTACGAGCAGTACTTC.

The gene calls are TRBV5-6 and TRBJ2-5, with TRBD1 as a possible D gene (7 bases). CDR3 length: 14 residues. The germline gives CDR1 SGHDT, CDR2 YYEEEE. Deletions cut 3 bases from V and 5 bases from J, with 14 bases between. CDR3 in DNA: TGTGCCAGCAGCTCGCTACAGGGGAGGGAGACCCAGTACTTC. Translated, it gives CASSSLQGRETQYF. Full variable domain (outside the CDR3, taken from reference TRBV5-6 and TRBJ2-5): DAGVTQSPTHLIKTRGQQVTLRCSPKSGHDTVSWYQQALGQGPQFIFQYYEEEERQRGNFPDRFSGHQFPNYSSELNVNALLLGDSALYLCASSSLQGRETQYFGPGTRLLVL.

There are a few counts of this clone. V usage is TRBV19 and J usage is TRBJ2-1; 8 nucleotides align to TRBD2. CDR3 length equals 14 residues. Per the germline V gene, CDR1 is LNHDA and CDR2 is SQIVND (reference sequence). The V gene end was trimmed by 1 base and the J gene end by 13 bases; junction bases not matched to a gene: 9. The CDR3 DNA follows: TGTGCCAGTAGTATAGGATGGTCGGGACTAGGACAGTTCTTC. Protein sequence: CASSIGWSGLGQFF.

This rearrangement joins TRBV29-1 to TRBJ2-7, with 8 bases aligning to TRBD1. This CDR3 contains 17 residues. Losses at the gene ends were 1 base for V and 5 bases for J; bases not matched to a gene: 16. From germline, CDR1 is SQVTM and CDR2 ANQGSEA. The CDR3 region is CSVEGVGAGGWLDEQYF. As DNA, the CDR3 is TGCAGCGTTGAAGGAGTTGGGGCAGGGGGCTGGTTAGACGAGCAGTACTTC.